The clone carrying this T cell receptor beta chain was seen only a few times. The data were obtained in a study of HIV-infected patients and healthy controls. cDNA was made from about 500 ng RNA using alpha and beta constant primers. Alpha and beta chain libraries were made separately by chain-specific third strand synthesis with multiplexing indices. Ligation attached cDNA to a 5' RACE adapter that carried a random hexamer and SP2 site. MiXCR was run by TCRdb on the 5' RACE reads, yielding one entry per CDR3 protein. The table includes over 15,000 distinct CDR3 sequences, around 5% detected once. The CDR3 is made up of 13 amino acids. Trimming cost V 4 bases and J 9 bases, with 13 bases left between them. The germline V gene encodes CDR1 SGHTA and CDR2 FQGNSA. No cell fractionation was done, so the repertoire covers all unsorted peripheral blood T cells.

Sequenced material: blood. The chain links TRBV7-2 to TRBJ2-1; D is uncertain. This clonotype was sampled from an adult in good health. The CDR3 DNA sequence: TGTGCCAGCAGCTATACTACTTACGGTGAGCAGTTCTTC. This translates into CASSYTTYGEQFF.